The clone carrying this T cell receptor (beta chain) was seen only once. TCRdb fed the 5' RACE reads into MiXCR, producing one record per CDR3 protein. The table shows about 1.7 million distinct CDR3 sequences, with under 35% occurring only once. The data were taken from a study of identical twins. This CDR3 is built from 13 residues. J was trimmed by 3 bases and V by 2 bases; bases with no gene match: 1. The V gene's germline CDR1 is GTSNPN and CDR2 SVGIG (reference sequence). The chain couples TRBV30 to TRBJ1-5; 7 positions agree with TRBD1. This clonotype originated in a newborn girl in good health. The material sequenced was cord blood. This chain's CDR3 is CAWSRGPNQPQHF. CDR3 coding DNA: TGTGCCTGGAGTAGGGGGCCCAATCAGCCCCAGCATTTT.